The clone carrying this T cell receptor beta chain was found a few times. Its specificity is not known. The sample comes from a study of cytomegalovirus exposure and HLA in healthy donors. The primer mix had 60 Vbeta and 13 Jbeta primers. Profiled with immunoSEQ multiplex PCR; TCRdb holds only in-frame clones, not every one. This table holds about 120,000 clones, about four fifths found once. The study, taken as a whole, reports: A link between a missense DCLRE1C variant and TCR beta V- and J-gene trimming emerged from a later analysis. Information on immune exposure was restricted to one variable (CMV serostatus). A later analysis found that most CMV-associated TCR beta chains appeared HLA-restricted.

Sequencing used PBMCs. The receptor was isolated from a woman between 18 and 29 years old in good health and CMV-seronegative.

This chain's CDR3 is CASSPHTQGANGYTF. CDR3 DNA: TGTGCCAGCAGTCCCCACACTCAGGGGGCAAATGGCTACACCTTC. V gene TRBV28 combines with J gene TRBJ1-2; TRBD1 matches at 8 bases. With 5 bases clipped from V and 6 bases from J, the junction kept 11 bases outside the gene matches. CDR1 and CDR2 (germline): MDHEN, SYDVKM. This CDR3 is 15 amino acids long.